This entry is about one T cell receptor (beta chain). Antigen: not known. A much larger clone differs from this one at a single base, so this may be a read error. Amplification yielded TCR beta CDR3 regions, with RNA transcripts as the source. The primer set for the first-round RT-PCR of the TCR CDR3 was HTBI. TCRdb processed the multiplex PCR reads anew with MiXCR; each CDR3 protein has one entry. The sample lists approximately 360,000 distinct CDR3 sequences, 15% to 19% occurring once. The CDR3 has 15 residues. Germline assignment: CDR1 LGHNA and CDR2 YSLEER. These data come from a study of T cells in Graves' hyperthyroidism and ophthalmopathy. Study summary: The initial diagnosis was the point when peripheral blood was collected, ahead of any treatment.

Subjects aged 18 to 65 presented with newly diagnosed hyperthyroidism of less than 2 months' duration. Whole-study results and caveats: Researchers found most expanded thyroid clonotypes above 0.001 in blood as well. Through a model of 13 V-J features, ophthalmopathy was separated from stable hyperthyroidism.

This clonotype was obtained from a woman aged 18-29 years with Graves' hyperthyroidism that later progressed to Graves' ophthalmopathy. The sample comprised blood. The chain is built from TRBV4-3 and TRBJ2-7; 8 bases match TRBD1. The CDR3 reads CASSQEYPGGYELYF. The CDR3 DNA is TGCGCCAGCAGCCAAGAGTATCCAGGGGGCTACGAGCTGTACTTC.